Each of the 9 T cell receptor beta chains below was sequenced from the same sample in a study of shared clonotypes between healthy human individuals. The protocol was immunoSEQ multiplex PCR, while the TCRdb copy is restricted to in-frame clones and leaves out a portion. Counted here are millions of clones, about 92% occurring once; the ten biggest clones make up around 0.14%. The sample taken for sequencing was naive CD4+ T cells sorted from blood. The subset was: CD45RA+ positively selected. The receptors were gathered from a man younger than 35 in good health.

Comments on this clone: The same CDR3 is also encoded by other DNA sequences in this sample. The chain has TRBV7-2 and TRBJ1-1; the D gene is possibly TRBD1 (6 bases). Per the germline V gene, CDR1 is SGHTA and CDR2 is FQGNSA. V was pared by 1 base and J by 0 bases, with 9 bases between. This CDR3 comprises 15 residues. The CDR3 spells CASSLGGALNTEAFF. DNA of the CDR3: TGTGCCAGCAGCTTAGGGGGGGCCCTGAACACTGAAGCTTTCTTT. Drawing the rest from reference TRBV7-2 and TRBJ1-1, the complete variable domain is GAGVSQSPSNKVTEKGKDVELRCDPISGHTALYWYRQSLGQGLEFLIYFQGNSAPDKSGLPSDRFSAERTGGSVSTLTIQRTQQEDSAVYLCASSLGGALNTEAFFGQGTRLTVV.

V usage is TRBV7-2 and J usage is TRBJ2-2, with D perhaps TRBD2 (6 bases). The V end was cut by 5 bases, the J end by 2 bases, with 15 bases between. Germline CDR1 is SGHTA and CDR2 is FQGNSA. The CDR3 has 16 residues. The CDR3 sequence is CASSPGLLINTGELFF. The CDR3 bases are TGTGCCAGCAGCCCGGGACTTCTTATTAACACCGGGGAGCTGTTTTTT.

This CDR3 is CASVDRGYTGELFF. Written as DNA, the CDR3 is TGTGCCAGCGTGGACAGAGGATACACCGGGGAGCTGTTTTTT. V is TRBV2 and J is TRBJ2-2; D perhaps matches TRBD1 (6 bases). The germline V gene encodes CDR1 SNHLY and CDR2 FYNNEI. CDR3 length: 14 residues. V lost 8 bases, J lost 3 bases, and 13 bases lay in between.

In this sample, this clone turned up a few times. This rearrangement joins TRBV9 to TRBJ1-6; D uncertain. Germline CDR1 SGDLS, CDR2 YYNGEE. The CDR3 contains 15 residues. Trimming pared 0 bases from V and 10 bases from J, leaving 14 bases between. The DNA for the CDR3 is TGTGCCAGCAGCGTAGATGAGAGGCCGAGCTCACCCCTCCACTTT. Translated, it gives CASSVDERPSSPLHF.

Worth noting for this clone: Other DNA sequences from this sample encode an identical CDR3 as well. This sequence joins TRBV15 and TRBJ2-2, with D tentatively TRBD1 or TRBD2 (5 bases each). Germline V gene lookup returns CDR1 LNHNV and CDR2 YYDKDF (reference sequence). Trimming pared 4 bases from V and 6 bases from J, leaving 18 bases between. The CDR3 is 16 residues long. For the CDR3, the DNA is TGTGCCACCAGCATGCGGCTCGGCAGAGGGGCCGGGGAGCTGTTTTTT. Its translation: CATSMRLGRGAGELFF.

The table lists this clone with a count of one. This sample includes further DNA sequences coding for the same CDR3. The chain is built from TRBV5-4 and TRBJ1-5; D unresolved. V was cut by 3 bases and J by 7 bases, with 11 bases left in between. There are 13 residues in the CDR3. Germline lookup yields CDR1 SGHNT and CDR2 YYREEE (reference sequence). Written as DNA, the CDR3 is TGTGCCAGCAGCTCGGACCGGGGACAGCCCCAGCATTTT. Encoded protein: CASSSDRGQPQHF.

The chain joins TRBV7-9 to TRBJ1-4, with 8 nucleotides matching TRBD1. J lost 6 bases, V lost 5 bases, and 8 bases had no gene match. Looked up from germline, CDR1 is SEHNR and CDR2 is FQNEAQ (reference sequence). The CDR3 totals 15 residues. The CDR3, as DNA: TGTGCCAGCAGCCCACCCAGGGGGCAAGATGAAAAACTGTTTTTT. It specifies CASSPPRGQDEKLFF.

This chain uses TRBV11-2 with TRBJ2-1; TRBD1 matches at 7 bases. Unmatched junction bases numbered 5, after V lost 5 bases and J lost 4 bases. Germline V gene sequence: CDR1 SGHAT, CDR2 FQNNGV. The CDR3 extends over 14 amino acids. CDR3 residues: CASSGGQDYNEQFF. Here the CDR3 DNA reads TGTGCCAGCAGCGGCGGACAGGATTACAATGAGCAGTTCTTC.

Comment on this clone: This sample includes further DNA sequences coding for the same CDR3. This chain uses TRBV7-9 with TRBJ2-7; 12 bases fit TRBD1. The CDR3 has 15 amino acids. From germline, CDR1 is SEHNR and CDR2 FQNEAQ (reference sequence). V lost 0 bases and J lost 5; bases outside the gene matches: 2. The CDR3 protein is CASSLAGTGGNEQYF. The CDR3 bases are TGTGCCAGCAGCTTAGCTGGGACAGGGGGCAACGAGCAGTACTTC.